These 9 T cell receptor beta chains were sequenced from one sample in a study of blood T cell repertoires in COVID-19. TCRdb's copy holds only in-frame clones and misses some; the assay was immunoSEQ multiplex PCR. The sample has 260,000 or so clones; 88% are singletons. Material: peripheral blood. The source of these receptors is a human donor in a cohort sampled during active COVID-19.

This chain links TRBV6-2 or TRBV6-3 with TRBJ1-2; D may be TRBD1 (5 bases). The V gene lost 4 bases and the J gene lost 6 bases, with 12 bases spanning the gap. Per the germline V gene, CDR1 is MNHEY and CDR2 is SVGEGT. The CDR3 is 13 amino acids. CDR3 sequence reads: CASSFGGADGYTF. CDR3 nucleotide sequence: TGTGCCAGCAGTTTCGGTGGGGCAGATGGCTACACCTTC.

The CDR3: CASSGNELAVSYNEQFF. Written as DNA, the CDR3 is TGTGCCAGCAGCGGCAACGAACTAGCGGTCTCCTACAATGAGCAGTTCTTC. The chain uses TRBV7-9 and TRBJ2-1, with TRBD2 matching 8 bases. Germline-derived CDR1 and CDR2 are SEHNR and FQNEAQ (reference sequence). This CDR3 has 17 amino acids. V lost 5 bases and J lost 0; bases outside the gene matches: 9. The full variable domain, completed using reference TRBV7-9 and TRBJ2-1, is DTGVSQNPRHKITKRGQNVTFRCDPISEHNRLYWYRQTLGQGPEFLTYFQNEAQLEKSRLLSDRFSAERPKGSFSTLEIQRTEQGDSAMYLCASSGNELAVSYNEQFFGPGTRLTVL.

CDR3 region: CASSEEGYGNTIYF. The CDR3 DNA is TGTGCCAGCAGTGAGGAGGGTTACGGAAACACCATATATTTT. This sequence joins TRBV6-1 and TRBJ1-3; D remains ambiguous. Germline assignment: CDR1 MNHNS and CDR2 SASEGT. There are 14 residues in the CDR3. V was trimmed by 3 bases and J by 4 bases, leaving 10 bases between them.

V is TRBV5-1 and J is TRBJ1-2, with TRBD1 matching 8 bases. V lost 4 bases, J lost 3 bases, and 8 bases stayed unmatched. The CDR3 consists of 15 residues. The germline CDR1 and CDR2 sequences are SGHRS and YFSETQ. CDR3 residues: CASSPRTGRDYGYTF. Here the CDR3 DNA reads TGCGCCAGCAGCCCCCGGACAGGGAGGGACTATGGCTACACCTTC.

The J gene is TRBJ1-4, the V gene TRBV9; 7 bases are a match to TRBD1. The trim removed 3 bases at V and 7 bases at J, leaving 6 bases unmatched. The CDR3 is 14 amino acids. The germline CDR1 and CDR2 sequences are SGDLS and YYNGEE. The CDR3 protein is CASSDDRAVEKLFF. The CDR3 DNA is TGTGCCAGCAGCGACGACAGGGCGGTTGAAAAACTGTTTTTT.

The gene calls are TRBV4-3 and TRBJ2-3, with 8 bases identical to TRBD2. This CDR3 is 15 amino acids long. Germline CDR1 and CDR2: LGHNA and YSLEER. The V and J ends lost 0 bases and 4 bases, in that order; junction bases with no gene match: 3. DNA for the CDR3: TGCGCCAGCAGCCAAGACGGGGGGGCCCCAGATACGCAGTATTTT. Its translation is CASSQDGGAPDTQYF.

This sequence joins TRBV7-3 and TRBJ2-2; D is perhaps TRBD2 (6 bases). Trimming removed 1 base at V and 6 bases at J, with 15 bases between. Germline lookup yields CDR1 SGHTA and CDR2 FQGTGA. CDR3 length: 16 amino acids. CDR3 sequence reads: CASSLNGAGTPGELFF. The CDR3 region has the DNA TGTGCCAGCAGCTTAAACGGGGCCGGGACTCCCGGGGAGCTGTTTTTT.

This chain links TRBV7-3 with TRBJ1-3; 11 nucleotides align to TRBD1. The CDR3 contains 13 residues. The junction had 2 bases not matched to a gene; V was cut back by 5 bases and J by 8 bases. CDR1 is SGHTA and CDR2 is FQGTGA in the germline V gene. The CDR3 nucleotides are TGTGCCAGCAGCGCGGGACAGGGGGACACCATATATTTT. Amino acids: CASSAGQGDTIYF.

The chain uses TRBV6-5 and TRBJ2-7; D perhaps matches TRBD2 (5 bases). Trimming stripped 8 bases from V and 3 bases from J, with 11 bases between. CDR3 length: 12 amino acids. The germline CDR1 and CDR2 sequences are MNHEY and SVGAGI. CDR3 sequence reads: CASRGSLYEQYF. In DNA form, the CDR3 reads TGTGCCAGCCGGGGTTCCCTCTACGAGCAGTACTTC.